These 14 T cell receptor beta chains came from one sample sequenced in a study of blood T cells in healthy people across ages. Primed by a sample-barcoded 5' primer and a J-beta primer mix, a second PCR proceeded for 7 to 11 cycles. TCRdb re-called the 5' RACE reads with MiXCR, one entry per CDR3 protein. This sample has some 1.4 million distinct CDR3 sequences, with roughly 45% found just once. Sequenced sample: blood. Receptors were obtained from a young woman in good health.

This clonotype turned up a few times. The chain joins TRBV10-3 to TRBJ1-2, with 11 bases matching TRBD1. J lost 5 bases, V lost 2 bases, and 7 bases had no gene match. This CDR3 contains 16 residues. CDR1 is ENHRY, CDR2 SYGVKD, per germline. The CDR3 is CAISEPGQGALYGYTF. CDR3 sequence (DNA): TGTGCCATCAGTGAGCCCGGACAGGGGGCATTGTATGGCTACACCTTC.

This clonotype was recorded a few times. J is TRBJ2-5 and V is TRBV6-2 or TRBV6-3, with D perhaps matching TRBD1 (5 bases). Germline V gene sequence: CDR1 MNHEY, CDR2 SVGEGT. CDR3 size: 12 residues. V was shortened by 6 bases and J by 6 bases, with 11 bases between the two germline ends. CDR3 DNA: TGTGCCAGCAGACAGACAGACAAGACCCAGTACTTC. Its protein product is CASRQTDKTQYF.

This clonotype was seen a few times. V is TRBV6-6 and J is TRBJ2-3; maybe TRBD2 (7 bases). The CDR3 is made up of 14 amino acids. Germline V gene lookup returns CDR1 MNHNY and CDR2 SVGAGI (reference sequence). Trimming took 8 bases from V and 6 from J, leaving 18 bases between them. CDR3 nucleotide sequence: TGTGCCAGCGCGCCGGGGGGCCCCCAGGATACGCAGTATTTT. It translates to CASAPGGPQDTQYF.

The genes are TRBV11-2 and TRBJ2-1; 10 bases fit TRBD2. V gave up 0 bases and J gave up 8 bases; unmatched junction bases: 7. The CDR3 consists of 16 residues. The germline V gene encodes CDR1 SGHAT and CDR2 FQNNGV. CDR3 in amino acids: CASSLESSGSSDEQFF. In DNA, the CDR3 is TGTGCCAGCAGCTTAGAGTCTAGCGGGAGTTCGGATGAGCAGTTCTTC. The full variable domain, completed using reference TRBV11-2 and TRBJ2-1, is EAGVAQSPRYKIIEKRQSVAFWCNPISGHATLYWYQQILGQGPKLLIQFQNNGVVDDSQLPKDRFSAERLKGVDSTLKIQPAKLEDSAVYLCASSLESSGSSDEQFFGPGTRLTVL.

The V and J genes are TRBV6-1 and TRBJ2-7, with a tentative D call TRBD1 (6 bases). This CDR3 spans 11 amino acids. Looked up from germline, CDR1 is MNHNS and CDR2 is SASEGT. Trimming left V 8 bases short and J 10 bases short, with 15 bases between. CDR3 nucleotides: TGTGCCAGCCGGGACACCCCTTCCCAGTACTTC. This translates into CASRDTPSQYF.

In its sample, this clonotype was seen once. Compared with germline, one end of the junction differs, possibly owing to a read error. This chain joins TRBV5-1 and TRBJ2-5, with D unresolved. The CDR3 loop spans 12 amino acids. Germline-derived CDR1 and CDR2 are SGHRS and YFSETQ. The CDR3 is CPSARAGETQYF. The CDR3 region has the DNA TGCCCCAGCGCCCGGGCAGGAGAGACCCAGTACTTC.

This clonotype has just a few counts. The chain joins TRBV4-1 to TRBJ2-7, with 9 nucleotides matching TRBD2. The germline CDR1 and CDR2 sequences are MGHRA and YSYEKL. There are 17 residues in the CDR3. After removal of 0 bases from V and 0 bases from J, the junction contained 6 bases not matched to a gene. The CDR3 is CASSQDIPSGASYEQYF. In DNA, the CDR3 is TGCGCCAGCAGCCAAGATATACCTAGCGGGGCCTCCTACGAGCAGTACTTC.

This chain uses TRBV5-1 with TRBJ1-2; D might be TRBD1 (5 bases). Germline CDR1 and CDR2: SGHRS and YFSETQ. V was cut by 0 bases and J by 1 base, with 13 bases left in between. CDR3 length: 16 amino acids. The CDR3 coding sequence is TGCGCCAGCAGCTTGGGGGGGACTGTGATTAACTATGGCTACACCTTC. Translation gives CASSLGGTVINYGYTF.

In DNA form, the CDR3 reads TGTGCCAGCAGAGCGGCCTGGACAGGGAGCTATGGCTACACCTTC. As protein: CASRAAWTGSYGYTF. V and J are TRBV3-1 and TRBJ1-2; 8 bases align to TRBD1. The CDR3 consists of 15 residues. Germline V gives CDR1 LGHDT, CDR2 YNNKEL (reference sequence). Trimming cost V 6 bases and J 4 bases; bases outside gene matches: 10.

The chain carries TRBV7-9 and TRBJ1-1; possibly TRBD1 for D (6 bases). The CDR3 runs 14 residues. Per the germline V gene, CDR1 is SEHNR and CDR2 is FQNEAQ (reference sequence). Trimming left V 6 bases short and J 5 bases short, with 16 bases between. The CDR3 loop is CASRLQGLDTEAFF. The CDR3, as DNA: TGTGCCAGCAGGCTTCAGGGGTTAGATACTGAAGCTTTCTTT.

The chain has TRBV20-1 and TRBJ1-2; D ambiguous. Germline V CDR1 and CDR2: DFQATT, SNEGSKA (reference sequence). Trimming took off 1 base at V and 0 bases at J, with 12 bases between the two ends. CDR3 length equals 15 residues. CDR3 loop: CSARGSDGANYGYTF. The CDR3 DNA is TGCAGTGCTAGAGGGTCGGACGGAGCTAACTATGGCTACACCTTC.

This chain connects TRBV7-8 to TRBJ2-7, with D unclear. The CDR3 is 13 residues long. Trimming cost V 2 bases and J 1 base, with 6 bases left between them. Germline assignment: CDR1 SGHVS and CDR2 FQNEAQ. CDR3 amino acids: CASSLQFSYEQYF. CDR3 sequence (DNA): TGTGCCAGCAGCTTACAATTTTCCTACGAGCAGTACTTC.

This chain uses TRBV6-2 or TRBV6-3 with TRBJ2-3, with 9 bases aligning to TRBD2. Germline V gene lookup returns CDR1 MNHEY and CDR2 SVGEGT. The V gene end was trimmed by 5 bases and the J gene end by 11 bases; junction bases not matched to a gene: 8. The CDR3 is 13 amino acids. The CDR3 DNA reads TGTGCCAGCAGTGACGGCGGGAGGGCCGTGCAGTATTTT. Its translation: CASSDGGRAVQYF.

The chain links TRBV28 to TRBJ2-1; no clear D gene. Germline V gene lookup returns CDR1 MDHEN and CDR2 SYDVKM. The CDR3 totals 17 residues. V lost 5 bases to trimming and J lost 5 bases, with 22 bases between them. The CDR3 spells CASSGVVGPGGHNEQFF. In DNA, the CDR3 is TGTGCCAGCAGTGGGGTGGTTGGGCCCGGTGGACACAATGAGCAGTTCTTC.